This T cell receptor beta chain was found in a study of blood T cell repertoires in COVID-19. Across the whole study: Material from acute and convalescent COVID-19 was sourced from the United States, Italy and Spain. Sample material is recorded as cDNA or gDNA derived from T cells, B-cell-depleted T cells, or PBMCs.

Assay: immunoSEQ multiplex PCR; the TCRdb copy retains only in-frame clones and omits some. The sample has about 57,000 clones, roughly 80% seen once. Germline lookup yields CDR1 MNHEY and CDR2 SVGEGT. There are 14 residues in the CDR3. V gave up 0 bases and J gave up 8 bases; unmatched junction bases: 1. The sequenced sample consisted of PBMCs or T cells enriched from blood (not recorded which). The chain is built from TRBV6-2 or TRBV6-3 and TRBJ2-2; 9 nucleotides agree with TRBD2. The sequence derives from a woman aged 40-49 years with acute COVID-19. CDR3 DNA sequence: TGTGCCAGCAGTTACTCCAGCGGGAGGGGGGAGCTGTTTTTT. Its protein product is CASSYSSGRGELFF.